Below are 22 T cell receptor beta chains sequenced from a single sample in a study of blood T cell repertoires in COVID-19. The method was immunoSEQ multiplex PCR; TCRdb's version includes in-frame clones alone and lacks a portion of them. This sample has 150,000 or so clones; roughly 80% occur once, and the top ten carry around 3.1%. Sequenced input: peripheral blood. Receptor source: a woman aged 80 or over with acute or convalescent COVID-19.

This clone showed up just a few times. This sequence joins TRBV9 and TRBJ1-5; D is unclear. This CDR3 spans 15 amino acids. The V and J ends lost 0 bases and 6 bases respectively, with 13 bases between them. The germline V gene encodes CDR1 SGDLS and CDR2 YYNGEE. CDR3 nucleotide sequence: TGTGCCAGCAGCGTAGAGGGTAGCCGGGGTCAGCCCCAGCATTTT. Translating it yields CASSVEGSRGQPQHF.

The chain couples TRBV19 to TRBJ1-4; TRBD1 might be the D (6 bases). The germline V gene has CDR1 LNHDA and CDR2 SQIVND (reference sequence). The CDR3 consists of 13 residues. Trimming left V 9 bases short and J 5 bases short, with 13 bases between. For the CDR3, the DNA is TGTGCCAGCGAGGACAGATTGAATGAAAAACTGTTTTTT. Translating it yields CASEDRLNEKLFF.

The genes are TRBV6-1 and TRBJ1-2; maybe TRBD1 (5 bases). Germline loops: CDR1 MNHNS, CDR2 SASEGT. The CDR3 has 11 residues. V dropped 2 bases and J dropped 10 bases, with 8 bases sitting between them. Here the CDR3 DNA reads TGTGCCAGCAGTGAACCGGGACTCTACACCTTC. Amino acids: CASSEPGLYTF.

The chain joins TRBV29-1 to TRBJ2-5, with D possibly matching TRBD1 (6 bases). V was cut by 7 bases and J by 4 bases, with 16 bases left in between. Germline loops: CDR1 SQVTM, CDR2 ANQGSEA. The CDR3 is 13 residues long. The CDR3 DNA is TGCAGCGGCGGTTGGGGGACAAGAGAGACCCAGTACTTC. Its protein is CSGGWGTRETQYF.

V gene TRBV28 combines with J gene TRBJ1-5, with D possibly being TRBD1 (5 bases). V lost 7 bases, J lost 2 bases, and 9 bases lay in between. CDR3 size: 13 residues. Germline CDR1 and CDR2: MDHEN and SYDVKM. This CDR3 is CASTPGGNQPQHF. The CDR3 DNA reads as TGTGCCAGCACCCCGGGGGGCAATCAGCCCCAGCATTTT.

The chain carries TRBV11-3 and TRBJ1-1; TRBD1 matches 7 bases. The ends lost 4 bases at V and 5 bases at J; junction bases unmatched: 4. Germline loops: CDR1 SGHNT, CDR2 YENEEA. The CDR3 length is 13 residues. The DNA of the CDR3 is TGTGCCAGCAGCTCGACAGGGAAAACTGAAGCTTTCTTT. The encoded protein is CASSSTGKTEAFF.

V is TRBV6-5 and J is TRBJ1-1; D is perhaps TRBD1 (5 bases). The CDR3 runs 12 residues. Germline V CDR1 and CDR2: MNHEY, SVGAGI. Trimming took 6 bases from V and 1 from J, leaving 6 bases between them. This chain's CDR3 is CASRGPNTEAFF. CDR3 in DNA: TGTGCCAGCAGGGGGCCGAACACTGAAGCTTTCTTT.

CDR3 nucleotides: TGCAGCGTTGCCAAACCCCGGCCGGAGAAGAACACTGAAGCTTTCTTT. Translating it yields CSVAKPRPEKNTEAFF. This chain joins TRBV29-1 and TRBJ1-1; D is unclear. The germline gives CDR1 SQVTM, CDR2 ANQGSEA. Trimming took 4 bases from V and 1 from J, leaving 19 bases between them. The CDR3 runs 16 residues.

J is TRBJ1-1 and V is TRBV5-5; D possibly corresponds to TRBD1 (5 bases). V lost 4 bases to trimming and J lost 4 bases, with 14 bases between them. The CDR3 is 14 residues long. Germline values: CDR1 SGHKS, CDR2 YYEKEE (reference sequence). The CDR3 spells CASSRRSQGTEAFF. CDR3 DNA sequence: TGTGCCAGCAGCCGACGGTCGCAGGGCACTGAAGCTTTCTTT.

The V call is TRBV5-6, the J call TRBJ1-6; 7 bases are a match to TRBD1. Germline lookup yields CDR1 SGHDT and CDR2 YYEEEE. CDR3 length: 14 residues. The V gene end was trimmed by 3 bases and the J gene end by 9 bases; junction bases not matched to a gene: 6. The CDR3 sequence is CASSYRGLSSPLHF. Here the CDR3 DNA reads TGTGCCAGCAGCTACAGGGGTTTAAGTTCACCCCTCCACTTT.

The rearrangement links TRBV19 to TRBJ1-4; D is perhaps TRBD1 (5 bases). The V and J ends lost 4 bases and 2 bases respectively, with 14 bases between them. CDR1 LNHDA and CDR2 SQIVND come from the germline V gene (reference sequence). The CDR3 is 16 amino acids. The CDR3 loop is CASSTQGSGTNEKLFF. DNA of the CDR3: TGTGCCAGTAGTACTCAGGGTTCCGGGACTAATGAAAAACTGTTTTTT.

The chain carries TRBV20-1 and TRBJ2-5; D tentatively fits TRBD1 or TRBD2 (5 bases each). CDR3 length: 13 residues. Germline V gene sequence: CDR1 DFQATT, CDR2 SNEGSKA (reference sequence). With 8 bases removed from V and 3 bases from J, the gap between germline ends came to 16 bases. This chain's CDR3 is CSSSEGLEETQYF. DNA of the CDR3: TGCAGTTCCAGTGAGGGGCTTGAAGAGACCCAGTACTTC.

This clone was seen a few times. The gene calls are TRBV11-3 and TRBJ1-5; 7 bases align to TRBD1. The V and J ends lost 1 base and 6 bases, in that order; junction bases with no gene match: 6. The germline CDR1 and CDR2 sequences are SGHNT and YENEEA. The CDR3 totals 15 residues. The CDR3 nucleotides are TGTGCCAGCAGCTTAGGGGCAGGGGGAAGTCAGCCCCAGCATTTT. It is translated as CASSLGAGGSQPQHF.

The chain joins TRBV6-5 to TRBJ2-1, with TRBD1 identical over 9 bases. Germline CDR1 and CDR2: MNHEY and SVGAGI. V was pared by 10 bases and J by 8 bases, with 12 bases of the junction left unmatched. The CDR3 extends over 14 amino acids. The CDR3 bases are TGTGCCACCTCGGACAGGGGATACGACGATGAGCAGTTCTTC. Protein product: CATSDRGYDDEQFF.

The J gene is TRBJ1-1, the V gene TRBV27; maybe TRBD1 (5 bases). Trimming left V 1 base short and J 5 bases short, with 14 bases between. The CDR3 is 15 residues long. Germline-derived CDR1 and CDR2 are MNHEY and SMNVEV (reference sequence). The DNA of the CDR3 is TGTGCCAGCAGTTTATTCGGGGGGGGAGGAACTGAAGCTTTCTTT. Translating gives CASSLFGGGGTEAFF.

The chain combines TRBV7-9 with TRBJ1-3; D gene unclear. The germline CDR1 and CDR2 sequences are SEHNR and FQNEAQ (reference sequence). The CDR3 consists of 13 residues. V lost 1 base to trimming and J lost 8 bases, with 9 bases between them. In DNA, the CDR3 is TGTGCCAGCAGCTTAGTAGAGCGGGACACCATATATTTT. Residues: CASSLVERDTIYF.

The chain is built from TRBV7-8 and TRBJ2-5, with 9 nucleotides matching TRBD1. V was clipped by 0 bases and J by 3 bases; unmatched bases: 2. Germline CDR1 reads SGHVS; CDR2 reads FQNEAQ. The CDR3 sequence is 15 residues long. The CDR3 spells CASSLARDREETQYF. CDR3 DNA: TGTGCCAGCAGCTTAGCCCGGGACAGGGAAGAGACCCAGTACTTC.

This chain joins TRBV24-1 and TRBJ2-3; D gene uncertain. Trimming left V 6 bases short and J 4 bases short, with 4 bases between. The germline CDR1 and CDR2 sequences are KGHDR and SFDVKD. CDR3 length: 11 residues. This CDR3 reads CATSNSDTQYF. The CDR3 DNA sequence: TGTGCCACCAGTAACTCAGATACGCAGTATTTT.

This chain joins TRBV3-1 (or the pseudogene TRBV3-2) and TRBJ2-1; D is possibly TRBD2 (7 bases). In germline, CDR1 is LGHDT, CDR2 YNNKEL (reference sequence). V gave up 0 bases and J gave up 11 bases, with 8 bases separating them. The CDR3 runs to 12 residues. CDR3 sequence (DNA): TGTGCCAGCAGCCAAGAGCGGGGGCAGCAGTTCTTC. Its protein is CASSQERGQQFF.

The chain joins TRBV18 to TRBJ1-5; no clear D. The V gene's germline CDR1 is KGHSH and CDR2 LQKENI. CDR3 length: 13 amino acids. V was cut by 3 bases and J by 4 bases, with 7 bases left in between. The CDR3 DNA follows: TGTGCCAGCTCACCGACGGAGAATCAGCCCCAGCATTTT. Its protein is CASSPTENQPQHF.

This rearrangement joins TRBV15 to TRBJ1-6, with 8 positions matching TRBD1. The germline V gene encodes CDR1 LNHNV and CDR2 YYDKDF (reference sequence). The CDR3 loop spans 15 amino acids. After removal of 0 bases from V and 10 bases from J, the junction contained 5 bases not matched to a gene. CDR3 protein: CATSRDQGARSPLHF. The CDR3 nucleotides read TGTGCCACCAGCAGAGATCAGGGGGCCCGGTCACCCCTCCACTTT.

V and J are TRBV12-3 or TRBV12-4 and TRBJ1-2; 7 bases align to TRBD1. The V segment lost 6 bases and the J segment 8 bases; nucleotides outside the gene matches: 9. This CDR3 spans 13 amino acids. In nucleotides, the CDR3 is TGTGCCAGCAGGACAGGGAGCGTAGGGGGCTACACCTTC. It codes for CASRTGSVGGYTF.